This T cell receptor beta chain was sequenced during a study of early T cells in non-severe SARS-CoV-2 infection. As for the study in general: Chains stayed unpaired after sequencing of bulk RNA from unsorted whole blood.

Each single cDNA molecule received a unique molecular identifier. TCRdb independently ran MiXCR on the 5' RACE reads; one entry per CDR3 protein. The table has some 77,000 distinct CDR3 sequences, 8.5% to 10% seen once. This clonotype was found many times. Its target is unknown. Broader study findings: Reliance on VDJdb matching favored anti-spike CD8 responses; private and CD4 specificities were missed.

This receptor was obtained from an adult who was a healthcare worker with PCR-confirmed SARS-CoV-2 infection or an uninfected control (not recorded which). Material: whole blood.

Here the CDR3 reads CASSADGLSNQPQHF. For the CDR3, the DNA is TGTGCCAGCAGCGCCGACGGGCTTAGCAATCAGCCCCAGCATTTT. This chain links TRBV6-6 with TRBJ1-5; no clear D gene. The germline V and J ends were trimmed by 6 bases and 0 bases, with 12 bases remaining between them. From germline, CDR1 is MNHNY and CDR2 SVGAGI (reference sequence). This CDR3 region has 15 residues.